This T cell receptor beta chain stems from a study of cytomegalovirus exposure and HLA in healthy donors. General study points: CMV antigen specificity of a few CMV-associated chains was confirmed in vitro. The listing of 150 to 200 TCR beta chains classed them as cytomegalovirus-associated.

This clone appeared a single time. What it binds is not known. This CDR3 contains 17 residues. V lost 1 base, J lost 3 bases, and 18 bases lay in between. In germline, CDR1 is KGHSH, CDR2 LQKENI. Separate from the roughly 630-subject first cohort was the roughly 130-subject validation cohort, to which the donors belonged. Generated by immunoSEQ multiplex PCR, the TCRdb table keeps only in-frame clones and is missing some. The table has about 110,000 clones, roughly 88% seen once. The TCR was taken from a woman in her late teens or twenties in good health and CMV-seronegative. V is TRBV18 and J is TRBJ1-2; unclear D gene. Sequenced sample: PBMCs. The CDR3 region is CASSPLSRSQIDYGYTF. CDR3 DNA: TGTGCCAGCTCACCACTCTCCAGGTCCCAAATTGACTATGGCTACACCTTC.